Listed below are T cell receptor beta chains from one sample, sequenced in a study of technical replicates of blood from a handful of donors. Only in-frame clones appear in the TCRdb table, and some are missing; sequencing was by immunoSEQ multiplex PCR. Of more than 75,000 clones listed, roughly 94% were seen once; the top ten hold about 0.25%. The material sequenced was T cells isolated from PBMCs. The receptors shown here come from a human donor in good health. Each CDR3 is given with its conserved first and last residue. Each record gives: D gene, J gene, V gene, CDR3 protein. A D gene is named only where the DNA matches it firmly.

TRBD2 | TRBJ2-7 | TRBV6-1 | CASSRTSGIYEQYF
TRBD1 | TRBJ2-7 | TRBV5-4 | CASSFGQVVYF
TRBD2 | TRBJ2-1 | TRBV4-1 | CASSLAILAGGREQFF
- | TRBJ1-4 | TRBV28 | CASSLGALNEKLFF
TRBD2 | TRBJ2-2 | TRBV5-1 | CASSLGLAGGPNTGELFF
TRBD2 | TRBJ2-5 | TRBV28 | CASRGLLTQETQYF
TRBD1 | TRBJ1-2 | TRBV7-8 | CASSPTLDRVYGYTF
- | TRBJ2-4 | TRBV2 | CASSDRGPSKNIQYF
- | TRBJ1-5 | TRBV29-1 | CSVLDGGARQPQHF
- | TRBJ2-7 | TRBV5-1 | CASSLRGISSYEQYF
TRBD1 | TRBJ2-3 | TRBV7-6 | CASSSASDEQGSDTQYF
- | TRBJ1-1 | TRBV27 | CASTRGFEAFF
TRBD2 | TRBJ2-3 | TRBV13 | CASSLPTSGRGTQYF
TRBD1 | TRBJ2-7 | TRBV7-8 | CASSLWPRRDRESHEQYF
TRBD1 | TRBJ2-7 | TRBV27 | CASTPGTGDEQYF
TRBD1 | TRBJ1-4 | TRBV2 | CASSRPLQGATNEKLFF